One sample yielded the 22 T cell receptor beta chains listed below, sequenced in a study of blood T cell repertoires in COVID-19. The method was immunoSEQ multiplex PCR; TCRdb's version includes in-frame clones alone and lacks a portion of them. The sample records approximately 220,000 clones, about 88% being singletons. Specimen: PBMCs or T cells enriched from blood (not recorded which). The receptors come from a woman aged 25 to 39 who had recovered from COVID-19.

V and J are TRBV7-2 and TRBJ2-7; 9 nucleotides align to TRBD2. V shed 1 base and J 3 bases; nucleotides not matched to a gene: 4. The CDR3 has 15 amino acids. The germline CDR1 and CDR2 sequences are SGHTA and FQGNSA. This CDR3 is CASSLDTSGYYEQYF. The CDR3 bases are TGTGCCAGCAGCTTAGACACTAGCGGGTACTACGAGCAGTACTTC.

This clone was detected a few times. The chain has TRBV6-2 or TRBV6-3 and TRBJ1-1; weak D call: TRBD1 (6 bases). Germline V lookup: CDR1 MNHEY, CDR2 SVGEGT. V was cut by 3 bases and J by 4 bases, with 9 bases left in between. This CDR3 has 13 amino acids. The CDR3: CASSYGTTTEAFF. CDR3 DNA sequence: TGTGCCAGCAGTTATGGGACAACCACTGAAGCTTTCTTT.

This sequence joins TRBV13 and TRBJ2-7; 7 bases are a match to TRBD1. Germline-derived CDR1 and CDR2 are PRHDT and FYEKMQ (reference sequence). This CDR3 comprises 14 residues. Trimming took 5 bases from V and 5 from J; bases not matched to a gene: 9. CDR3: CASSPRTGEDEQYF. The CDR3 DNA follows: TGTGCCAGCAGCCCCCGGACAGGTGAAGACGAGCAGTACTTC.

The chain combines TRBV7-2 with TRBJ1-3; TRBD1 might be the D (6 bases). The germline V gene encodes CDR1 SGHTA and CDR2 FQGNSA. This CDR3 is built from 18 residues. Trimming shortened V by 1 base and J by 0 bases, and 16 bases separated the two germline ends. The CDR3 nucleotides are TGTGCCAGCAGCTTAGTGGGGGCAGGGTCCCTCTCTGGAAACACCATATATTTT. This sequence encodes CASSLVGAGSLSGNTIYF. Using reference TRBV7-2 and TRBJ1-3 for the parts outside the CDR3, the full variable domain is GAGVSQSPSNKVTEKGKDVELRCDPISGHTALYWYRQSLGQGLEFLIYFQGNSAPDKSGLPSDRFSAERTGGSVSTLTIQRTQQEDSAVYLCASSLVGAGSLSGNTIYFGEGSWLTVV.

The V gene is TRBV6-5, the J gene TRBJ1-1, with D maybe TRBD1 (6 bases). The V end lost 2 bases, the J end lost 5 bases, and 12 bases lay between the germline ends. This CDR3 spans 14 amino acids. Germline V CDR1 and CDR2: MNHEY, SVGAGI. The CDR3 coding sequence is TGTGCCAGCAGTTACGTGGGGGCACATACTGAAGCTTTCTTT. Its translation is CASSYVGAHTEAFF.

The rearrangement links TRBV5-4 to TRBJ2-2; 7 bases are shared with TRBD1. This CDR3 comprises 15 residues. V gave up 0 bases and J gave up 3 bases; unmatched junction bases: 2. Germline V gene sequence: CDR1 SGHNT, CDR2 YYREEE (reference sequence). CDR3 in amino acids: CASSLGQGDTGELFF. As DNA, the CDR3 is TGTGCCAGCAGCTTGGGACAGGGAGACACCGGGGAGCTGTTTTTT.

Only one count was recorded for this clone. The chain employs TRBV7-2 and TRBJ2-1, with 8 bases that match TRBD2. The CDR3 is 17 residues long. V shed 1 base and J 0 bases; nucleotides not matched to a gene: 5. Germline CDR1 is SGHTA and CDR2 is FQGNSA. The CDR3 nucleotides read TGTGCCAGCAGCTTAGTAGGCGGGGGGAGCTCCTACAATGAGCAGTTCTTC. Translated: CASSLVGGGSSYNEQFF.

The rearrangement links TRBV6-5 to TRBJ2-1; 10 bases match TRBD2. Germline values: CDR1 MNHEY, CDR2 SVGAGI. The CDR3 spans 16 residues. Unmatched junction bases numbered 4, after V lost 1 base and J lost 4 bases. The CDR3 spells CASSYFVSGGYNEQFF. CDR3 nucleotides: TGTGCCAGCAGTTACTTCGTTAGCGGGGGGTACAATGAGCAGTTCTTC.

This clone occurred once. The rearrangement uses TRBV18 and TRBJ1-4; TRBD1 agrees at 8 bases. Germline V lookup: CDR1 KGHSH, CDR2 LQKENI. Trimming at V came to 2 bases and at J to 7 bases, leaving 12 bases not matched to a gene. This CDR3 comprises 17 residues. The chain's CDR3 is CASSPTGGQARSEKLFF. CDR3 in DNA: TGTGCCAGCTCACCAACGGGGGGACAGGCGCGTTCTGAAAAACTGTTTTTT. The complete variable domain, with remaining parts taken from reference TRBV18 and TRBJ1-4, reads NAGVMQNPRHLVRRRGQEARLRCSPMKGHSHVYWYRQLPEEGLKFMVYLQKENIIDESGMPKERFSAEFPKEGPSILRIQQVVRGDSAAYFCASSPTGGQARSEKLFFGSGTQLSVL.

J is TRBJ2-5 and V is TRBV15, with 9 bases fitting TRBD1. After removal of 3 bases from V and 4 bases from J, the junction contained 9 bases not matched to a gene. The CDR3 has 16 residues. Germline CDR1 reads LNHNV; CDR2 reads YYDKDF (reference sequence). This CDR3 is CATSRARQGVGETQYF. CDR3 coding DNA: TGTGCCACCAGCAGGGCCCGACAGGGGGTAGGAGAGACCCAGTACTTC.

This chain uses TRBV6-1 with TRBJ1-1; no definite D call. The CDR3 is 14 amino acids. Germline lookup yields CDR1 MNHNS and CDR2 SASEGT. Trimming took off 1 base at V and 1 base at J, with 7 bases between the two ends. CDR3 sequence reads: CASSEGGRNTEAFF. Here the CDR3 DNA reads TGTGCCAGCAGTGAAGGAGGCAGGAACACTGAAGCTTTCTTT.

This chain links TRBV3-1 (or the pseudogene TRBV3-2) with TRBJ2-3; 7 bases fit TRBD2. The CDR3 runs 18 residues. Germline CDR1 reads LGHDT; CDR2 reads YNNKEL (reference sequence). V dropped 0 bases and J dropped 1; count of bases not matched to a gene: 10. The CDR3 region is CASSQDRRKAGGTDTQYF. The CDR3 DNA reads TGTGCCAGCAGCCAAGATAGGCGAAAGGCGGGAGGCACAGATACGCAGTATTTT.

The V call is TRBV9, the J call TRBJ1-3; D uncertain. Trimming cost V 4 bases and J 0 bases, with 14 bases left between them. Germline CDR1 and CDR2: SGDLS and YYNGEE. CDR3 length equals 16 residues. CDR3 sequence reads: CASSPRWRLSGNTIYF. The CDR3 bases are TGTGCCAGCAGCCCTAGATGGCGACTCTCTGGAAACACCATATATTTT.

This chain uses TRBV25-1 with TRBJ2-2; tentatively, D is TRBD2 (6 bases). CDR1 is MGHDK and CDR2 is SYGVNS in the germline V gene. Trimming removed 3 bases from V and 7 bases from J, with 12 bases in between. CDR3 length: 14 amino acids. CDR3 sequence reads: CASSEVGGFGELFF. The CDR3 coding sequence is TGTGCCAGCAGTGAGGTTGGGGGGTTCGGGGAGCTGTTTTTT.

The rearrangement joins TRBV10-3 to TRBJ2-2; D might be TRBD1 (6 bases). Germline V CDR1 and CDR2: ENHRY, SYGVKD. The CDR3 has 18 residues. V was clipped by 4 bases and J by 5 bases, with 23 bases between them. CDR3 sequence: CAISASPERWGRTGELFF. The DNA of the CDR3 is TGTGCCATCAGTGCGTCGCCGGAGAGGTGGGGGCGGACCGGGGAGCTGTTTTTT.

The J gene is TRBJ2-1, the V gene TRBV15, with 10 bases matching TRBD2. CDR3 length equals 15 residues. Germline trimming cut 0 bases from V and 6 bases from J; bases unmatched to any gene: 2. Germline V gives CDR1 LNHNV, CDR2 YYDKDF (reference sequence). DNA for the CDR3: TGTGCCACCAGCAGAGACCAGCGGGGGGGCAATGAGCAGTTCTTC. Translated, it gives CATSRDQRGGNEQFF.

The V gene is TRBV7-2, the J gene TRBJ1-2; 7 nucleotides match TRBD1. This CDR3 comprises 15 residues. The trim removed 4 bases at V and 4 bases at J, leaving 9 bases unmatched. Germline assignment: CDR1 SGHTA and CDR2 FQGNSA. Written as DNA, the CDR3 is TGTGCCAGCAGCTCGCCGGGACAGATGTTCTATGGCTACACCTTC. It encodes CASSSPGQMFYGYTF.

This chain links TRBV18 with TRBJ1-4; D gene unclear. Germline values: CDR1 KGHSH, CDR2 LQKENI. Deletions cut 3 bases from V and 0 bases from J, with 5 bases between. This CDR3 region has 14 residues. The CDR3 sequence is CASSPVATNEKLFF. CDR3 coding DNA: TGTGCCAGCTCACCCGTTGCAACTAATGAAAAACTGTTTTTT. Filled out from reference TRBV18 and TRBJ1-4, the complete variable domain reads NAGVMQNPRHLVRRRGQEARLRCSPMKGHSHVYWYRQLPEEGLKFMVYLQKENIIDESGMPKERFSAEFPKEGPSILRIQQVVRGDSAAYFCASSPVATNEKLFFGSGTQLSVL.

The rearrangement joins TRBV5-4 to TRBJ2-5; D remains ambiguous. The CDR3 is 14 amino acids. Germline V lookup: CDR1 SGHNT, CDR2 YYREEE (reference sequence). Trimming pared 2 bases from V and 2 bases from J, leaving 10 bases between. CDR3 DNA: TGTGCCAGCAGCTTAGGCGGAACTCAAGAGACCCAGTACTTC. It codes for CASSLGGTQETQYF.

The J gene is TRBJ2-7, the V gene TRBV6-5; 10 bases match TRBD1. Germline values: CDR1 MNHEY, CDR2 SVGAGI. After removal of 8 bases from V and 2 bases from J, the junction contained 6 bases not matched to a gene. The CDR3 extends over 14 amino acids. The CDR3 bases are TGTGCCAGCCAGACAGGGGGCCTTACCTACGAGCAGTACTTC. This codes for CASQTGGLTYEQYF.

This clone came up a few times. The chain employs TRBV19 and TRBJ2-7; TRBD2 aligns across 7 bases. V lost 5 bases to trimming and J lost 3 bases; unmatched junction nucleotides: 7. There are 14 residues in the CDR3. Germline V gene lookup returns CDR1 LNHDA and CDR2 SQIVND (reference sequence). The CDR3: CASSLTTGGYEQYF. CDR3 in DNA: TGTGCCAGTAGTCTCACCACGGGGGGCTACGAGCAGTACTTC.

The chain joins TRBV28 to TRBJ2-3, with TRBD1 matching 11 bases. This CDR3 has 15 amino acids. CDR1 is MDHEN and CDR2 is SYDVKM in the germline V gene. The J segment lost 4 bases and the V segment lost 5 bases, leaving 5 bases of the junction unmatched. In nucleotides, the CDR3 is TGTGCCAGCAGTCCGGGGGACAGGGGGGCAGATACGCAGTATTTT. This gives the protein CASSPGDRGADTQYF.